This TCR beta chain was profiled in a study of T cell responses to AZD1222 COVID-19 vaccine (dated by TCRdb to the early 2020s). In the study overall: AZD1222 recipients with second doses at about 4 weeks or about 12 weeks were pooled, because spike-specific TCR depth and breadth did not differ between schedules. TCR sequencing was performed for fewer than 250 trial participants, of whom about 210 were given two doses of AZD1222 and around 26 were given two doses of MenACWY control vaccine. Enrollment into the trials was organized by age into subgroups of 18-55, 56-69 and 70-plus years, and those subgroups contained about 160, 30 and 59 TCR-sequenced participants, respectively. Broad study findings and their caveats: Conclusions about previously exposed vaccinees are limited because only a handful of AZD1222 recipients were SARS-CoV-2 seropositive at baseline. A significant rise in spike-specific TCR breadth and depth was observed after two AZD1222 doses relative to day 0 and relative to MenACWY recipients. Vaccine-associated CD4 TCRs spanned the whole spike protein, with dominant responses in regions 160-218 and 743-854. Participants were mostly white British and included more females than males, and it was suggested by the authors that clonal diversity may have been underestimated. Epitopes outside the regions mutated in the B.1.351 and B.1.1.7 variants were reportedly recognized by nearly half of the unique spike-specific TCRs. Because no day 14 peak-response samples were available, repertoires were characterized only after the peak T cell response. In the small 56-69-year group, the increase in depth fell short of significance, most likely because of low power.

According to the study, the label for this sample's time point signals: baseline before first vaccination. Samples from vaccinated people were obtained from the UK trials COV001 and COV002, which included a single-blind randomized controlled phase 2/3 trial of AZD1222 (ChAdOx1 nCoV-19) in healthy adults. For TCRbeta chain sequencing, PBMC samples from trial participants were taken at day 0 and at day 28 after the second dose. V ends up 5 bases short and J 4 bases short, with an unmatched junction base count of 7. The CDR3 covers 15 residues, taking in both the cysteine and the phenylalanine. This entry keeps only the CDR3 DNA: 45 bases, framed from base 1. Reading the germline V gene gives CDR1 SGHTA and CDR2 FQGNSA. The CDR3 regions of human TCRbeta chains were analyzed by immunosequencing. In the source study's methods: Repertoire TCRs were checked for matches against a reference library of SARS-CoV-2-specific TCRs that had been generated using the MIRA antigen-specificity platform. Breadth was defined as the fraction of unique TCRs that were SARS-CoV-2-associated, and depth was defined as the fraction of total T cells that were SARS-CoV-2-associated. Using the MIRA data, each spike-specific TCR was assigned both to the spike region to which the TCR was reactive and to a CD4 or CD8 class. Log10-transformed breadth and depth values were compared by one-way ANOVA with Sidak's multiple comparisons tests. TCRdb provides this immuneACCESS table in a form limited to in-frame rearrangements. Some clones are lacking; in checked studies, under half of them reflect an unresolved V gene, and why the rest are absent is not known. V and J calls and clone size are those listed in that table; D and trimming were worked out from the DNA. Present in this sample are tens of thousands of clones, 80% to 90% of which were seen just once. 15% to 20% of the sample is held by the ten biggest clonotypes.

On this clone: It has no known antigen specificity. The input lacks base qualities; no much larger clone sits a single base away.

The origin of this receptor is an adult in good health. The input for sequencing was peripheral blood, taken on day 0 of AZD1222 vaccination. The chain uses TRBV7-2 and TRBJ2-1, with TRBD2 identical over 8 junction bases. The DNA reads as follows: TGTGCCAGCAGCCTAGACACTAGCGGTTACAATGAGCAGTTCTTC. Its translation is CASSLDTSGYNEQFF. Reference TRBV7-2 and TRBJ2-1 proteins supply the regions before and after the CDR3; the full variable domain is: GAGVSQSPSNKVTEKGKDVELRCDPISGHTALYWYRQSLGQGLEFLIYFQGNSAPDKSGLPSDRFSAERTGGSVSTLTIQRTQQEDSAVYLCASSLDTSGYNEQFFGPGTRLTVL.